The source of this TCR beta chain is a study of OX40 agonist ivuxolimab in advanced cancers. The repertoire was sequenced with immunoSEQ multiplex PCR; TCRdb's copy has only in-frame clones and lacks some. This table has fewer than 90,000 clones, 89% appearing once. Between the trimmed V and J ends, which lost 0 bases and 4 bases, there was a span of 7 bases. The CDR3 totals 14 residues. From germline, CDR1 is SGDLS and CDR2 YYNGEE. This chain uses TRBV9 with TRBJ2-2; D call uncertain. This receptor was taken from an adult with an advanced solid tumor such as melanoma, head and neck, liver or kidney cancer. The material sequenced was CD4+ or CD8+ T cells sorted from blood, taken in a trial of the OX40 agonist ivuxolimab. CDR3 sequence: CASSVGVTTGELFF. The CDR3 nucleotides read TGTGCCAGCAGCGTAGGAGTAACCACCGGGGAGCTGTTTTTT.